The 21 T cell receptor beta chains presented below share a single source sample, sequenced in a study of Ad26.COV2.S vaccination and SARS-CoV-2 variants (dated by TCRdb to the early 2020s). The protocol used for the library was the immunoSEQ multiplex PCR assay. TCRdb stores this immuneACCESS table with in-frame sequences only. Part of the clones is absent; in the studies checked, under half of the shortfall reflects unresolved V genes, and no reason is known for the rest. This sample comprises under 300,000 clones, roughly 85% of them detected only once. The ten largest make up roughly 3% of the sample. The treatment or condition label here, explained by the study, means: roughly 19 received Ad26.COV2.S at low or high dose, single or two shots; a few received placebo; per-sample allocation not given. Repertoires of vaccine and placebo recipients were sequenced from samples taken on day 63 after the first injection.

Sequenced material: peripheral blood, taken in a trial of Ad26.COV2.S vaccine versus placebo. Every receptor here comes from a person between 18 and 65 years old who received the Ad26.COV2.S COVID-19 vaccine or a placebo.

The J gene is TRBJ2-7, the V gene TRBV18; the match to TRBD1 covers 8 bases. Per the germline V gene, CDR1 is KGHSH and CDR2 is LQKENI. The CDR3 is 15 residues long. Trimming removed 3 bases from V and 0 bases from J; junction bases left unmatched: 4. This chain's CDR3 is CASSPTGVSSYEQYF. The DNA for the CDR3 is TGTGCCAGCTCACCGACAGGGGTGAGCTCCTACGAGCAGTACTTC.

The CDR3 is CASSEGRGRGEGHEQYV. CDR3 bases: TGTGCCAGCAGTGAAGGCAGGGGGCGCGGAGAGGGCCACGAGCAGTACGTC. The chain links TRBV6-1 to TRBJ2-7, with 8 nucleotides matching TRBD1. J was trimmed by 5 bases and V by 1 base; bases with no gene match: 13. The CDR3 is 17 residues long. In germline, CDR1 is MNHNS, CDR2 SASEGT.

The genes are TRBV14 and TRBJ2-7; D gene unclear. V dropped 5 bases and J dropped 7 bases, with 9 bases sitting between them. The CDR3 has 11 amino acids. Germline lookup yields CDR1 SGHDN and CDR2 FVKESK. CDR3: CASSNLGEQYF. The CDR3 DNA is TGTGCCAGCAGCAACCTGGGGGAGCAGTACTTC. The full variable domain, completed using reference TRBV14 and TRBJ2-7, is EAGVTQFPSHSVIEKGQTVTLRCDPISGHDNLYWYRRVMGKEIKFLLHFVKESKQDESGMPNNRFLAERTGGTYSTLKVQPAELEDSGVYFCASSNLGEQYFGPGTRLTVT.

J is TRBJ2-7 and V is TRBV7-9; 8 bases align to TRBD2. Germline assignment: CDR1 SEHNR and CDR2 FQNEAQ (reference sequence). J gave up 5 bases and V 1 base, and 4 bases lay outside the gene matches. The CDR3 runs to 14 residues. CDR3 in amino acids: CASSLGRGVHEQYF. CDR3 bases: TGTGCCAGCAGCTTAGGGCGGGGGGTGCACGAGCAGTACTTC.

J is TRBJ2-3 and V is TRBV6-1; D possibly corresponds to TRBD1 (5 bases). Per germline, CDR1 MNHNS and CDR2 SASEGT. V shed 0 bases and J shed 8 bases, with 9 bases lying between them. This CDR3 is built from 13 residues. The CDR3 reads CASSEARGGTQYF. CDR3 nucleotide sequence: TGTGCCAGCAGTGAAGCAAGGGGCGGTACGCAGTATTTT.

The chain couples TRBV7-2 to TRBJ2-1; D may be TRBD2 (6 bases). This CDR3 has 12 amino acids. Germline lookup yields CDR1 SGHTA and CDR2 FQGNSA. The ends were cut back, 8 bases at V and 3 bases at J, with 8 bases in the middle. CDR3 in amino acids: CASRTNYNEQFF. The CDR3 bases are TGTGCCAGCCGGACTAACTACAATGAGCAGTTCTTC.

CDR3 protein: CASSSLRAGGETQYF. The DNA of the CDR3 is TGTGCCAGCAGTTCCCTACGAGCGGGGGGAGAGACCCAGTACTTC. The J gene is TRBJ2-5, the V gene TRBV2; TRBD2 matches at 9 bases. The junction had 8 bases not matched to a gene; V was cut back by 5 bases and J by 4 bases. In germline, CDR1 is SNHLY, CDR2 FYNNEI. CDR3 length: 15 amino acids.

The gene calls are TRBV6-5 and TRBJ2-7, with 13 bases fitting TRBD2. V was clipped by 5 bases and J by 6 bases; unmatched bases: 7. Germline CDR1 MNHEY, CDR2 SVGAGI. The CDR3 length is 15 residues. CDR3 sequence reads: CASSQLAGGPGEQYV. Written as DNA, the CDR3 is TGTGCCAGCAGTCAACTAGCGGGAGGGCCTGGCGAGCAGTACGTC.

This chain connects TRBV11-2 to TRBJ1-2; no clear D gene. V lost 5 bases, J lost 1 base, and 8 bases lay in between. The CDR3 has 13 amino acids. The V gene's germline CDR1 is SGHAT and CDR2 FQNNGV. The DNA for the CDR3 is TGTGCCAGCAGCCTTGGGCATAACTATGGCTACACCTTC. Encoded protein: CASSLGHNYGYTF.

The rearrangement joins TRBV6-2 or TRBV6-3 to TRBJ2-7; a possible D gene is TRBD1 (6 bases). Trimming removed 0 bases from V and 7 bases from J, with 13 bases in between. Germline V gene sequence: CDR1 MNHEY, CDR2 SVGEGT. The CDR3 is 14 amino acids. The CDR3 here is CASSYSSRGREQYV. CDR3 nucleotides: TGTGCCAGCAGTTACTCGAGCAGGGGCCGAGAGCAGTACGTC.

This chain joins TRBV5-1 and TRBJ2-5; possible D gene TRBD2, 5 bases. Germline lookup yields CDR1 SGHRS and CDR2 YFSETQ. V was shortened by 2 bases and J by 5 bases, with 10 bases between the two germline ends. The CDR3 is 13 residues long. Here the CDR3 reads CASSLWTGETQYF. DNA for the CDR3: TGCGCCAGCAGCTTATGGACTGGGGAGACCCAGTACTTC.

V is TRBV7-2 and J is TRBJ2-7; a weak D match, TRBD1 (5 bases). Trimming removed 1 base at V and 3 bases at J, with 10 bases between. The CDR3 spans 14 residues. Per germline, CDR1 SGHTA and CDR2 FQGNSA. The CDR3 DNA sequence: TGTGCCAGCAGCTTAGGGCGGACAAACTACGAGCAGTACTTC. It specifies CASSLGRTNYEQYF.

This sequence joins TRBV18 and TRBJ2-7; 7 nucleotides match TRBD1. Trimming cost V 3 bases and J 1 base; bases outside gene matches: 6. Per germline, CDR1 KGHSH and CDR2 LQKENI. The CDR3 covers 15 residues. CDR3 nucleotides: TGTGCCAGCTCACCCGTCGGGACAGCGTCCTACGAGCAGTACTTC. Translating it yields CASSPVGTASYEQYF.

CDR3: CASSLALRGVTDTQYF. CDR3 nucleotide sequence: TGTGCCAGCAGCTTGGCCTTGCGGGGGGTCACAGATACGCAGTATTTT. This rearrangement joins TRBV5-5 to TRBJ2-3, with 8 nucleotides matching TRBD2. The trim removed 0 bases at V and 2 bases at J, leaving 5 bases unmatched. CDR3 length equals 16 residues. The germline V gene has CDR1 SGHKS and CDR2 YYEKEE (reference sequence).

The rearrangement links TRBV5-5 to TRBJ1-3, with D hard to call. The germline CDR1 and CDR2 sequences are SGHKS and YYEKEE (reference sequence). Trimming removed 4 bases at V and 2 bases at J, with 13 bases between. The CDR3 has 15 amino acids. CDR3 sequence (DNA): TGTGCCAGCAGCCCCTGGACTCGGCCTGGAAACACCATATATTTT. Residues: CASSPWTRPGNTIYF.

The chain combines TRBV11-3 with TRBJ2-5, with TRBD2 matching 12 bases. This CDR3 is 17 amino acids long. The germline CDR1 and CDR2 sequences are SGHNT and YENEEA. The trim removed 1 base at V and 4 bases at J, leaving 7 bases unmatched. In DNA, the CDR3 is TGTGCCAGCAGCTTAGGCCCACTAGCGGGAGGTACAGAGACCCAGTACTTC. Protein: CASSLGPLAGGTETQYF.

The chain joins TRBV5-6 to TRBJ1-2, with D uncertain. Germline CDR1 reads SGHDT; CDR2 reads YYEEEE. The CDR3 totals 15 residues. Trimming took off 3 bases at V and 2 bases at J, with 14 bases between the two ends. This CDR3 reads CASSSHAGINYGYTF. The CDR3 DNA is TGTGCCAGCAGCTCTCATGCGGGGATCAACTATGGCTACACCTTC.

The chain recombines TRBV30 with TRBJ2-5, with 7 bases that match TRBD1. Losses at the gene ends were 3 bases for V and 2 bases for J; bases not matched to a gene: 9. CDR1 is GTSNPN and CDR2 is SVGIG in the germline V gene (reference sequence). The CDR3 runs 15 residues. The CDR3 protein is CAWSLRQGRQETQYF. CDR3 DNA: TGTGCCTGGAGCCTTAGACAGGGTAGGCAAGAGACCCAGTACTTC.

V gene TRBV27 combines with J gene TRBJ2-3; possible D gene TRBD1, 5 bases. The V gene lost 2 bases and the J gene lost 4 bases, with 13 bases spanning the gap. This CDR3 is built from 15 residues. CDR1 MNHEY and CDR2 SMNVEV come from the germline V gene (reference sequence). As DNA, the CDR3 is TGTGCCAGCAGTTTAATCAGGGTTTCGCCAGATACGCAGTATTTT. Translation: CASSLIRVSPDTQYF.

V gene TRBV27 combines with J gene TRBJ2-1, with 10 bases aligning to TRBD2. The CDR3 is 16 residues long. Germline CDR1 is MNHEY and CDR2 is SMNVEV (reference sequence). The V segment lost 6 bases and the J segment 10 bases; nucleotides outside the gene matches: 15. The CDR3 protein is CASSLGLAEGEGEQFF. In nucleotides, the CDR3 is TGTGCCAGCAGCCTCGGACTAGCGGAGGGGGAAGGGGAGCAGTTCTTC.

V gene TRBV9 combines with J gene TRBJ1-6, with D perhaps matching TRBD1 (6 bases). This CDR3 contains 16 residues. Deletions cut 3 bases from V and 0 bases from J, with 10 bases between. The V gene's germline CDR1 is SGDLS and CDR2 YYNGEE. CDR3 nucleotides: TGTGCCAGCAGCGCGGGACACAGCTCCTATAATTCACCCCTCCACTTT. Protein sequence: CASSAGHSSYNSPLHF.